The 13 T cell receptor beta chains presented below share a single source sample, sequenced in a study of CD8 T cells in ankylosing spondylitis. TCRdb processed the 5' RACE reads anew with MiXCR; each CDR3 protein has one entry. The sample records approximately 540,000 distinct CDR3 sequences, more than 9.5% being singletons. No antigen has been assigned to these receptors. Study-level points and caveats: The study identified a TCR beta motif of roughly eight highly homologous variants that appeared characteristic of ankylosing spondylitis blood.

Material: blood, either unsorted or a sorted T cell fraction (not recorded which). The receptors were sampled from a male donor with ankylosing spondylitis.

The table lists this clonotype with a few counts. The chain links TRBV5-1 to TRBJ1-3; possibly TRBD1 for D (5 bases). The V end was cut by 2 bases, the J end by 0 bases, with 9 bases between. The CDR3 has 15 residues. Germline values: CDR1 SGHRS, CDR2 YFSETQ. Here the CDR3 reads CASSLGTYSGNTIYF. DNA for the CDR3: TGCGCCAGCAGCTTAGGGACCTACTCTGGAAACACCATATATTTT. Full variable domain (remainder filled in from reference TRBV5-1 and TRBJ1-3): KAGVTQTPRYLIKTRGQQVTLSCSPISGHRSVSWYQQTPGQGLQFLFEYFSETQRNKGNFPGRFSGRQFSNSRSEMNVSTLELGDSALYLCASSLGTYSGNTIYFGEGSWLTVV.

This clonotype was detected many times. V usage is TRBV5-1 and J usage is TRBJ2-2; D remains unclear. The CDR3 is 16 amino acids. Germline V gene sequence: CDR1 SGHRS, CDR2 YFSETQ. Trimming took off 3 bases at V and 1 base at J, with 13 bases between the two ends. The CDR3 DNA follows: TGCGCCAGCAGCTGGGGTCTCGGCGGGAACACCGGGGAGCTGTTTTTT. Translation: CASSWGLGGNTGELFF.

The rearrangement links TRBV10-3 to TRBJ2-3, with D perhaps matching TRBD2 (5 bases). The germline CDR1 and CDR2 sequences are ENHRY and SYGVKD. The CDR3 totals 16 residues. Trimming took off 0 bases at V and 4 bases at J, with 14 bases between the two ends. The CDR3 sequence is CAISESMWLAADTQYF. CDR3 nucleotide sequence: TGTGCCATCAGTGAGTCTATGTGGCTAGCAGCAGATACGCAGTATTTT.

The chain uses TRBV20-1 and TRBJ2-3; 7 bases align to TRBD2. This CDR3 region has 14 residues. With 5 bases clipped from V and 2 bases from J, the junction kept 7 bases outside the gene matches. Germline-derived CDR1 and CDR2 are DFQATT and SNEGSKA (reference sequence). The CDR3 region is CSAGSRGVTDTQYF. The CDR3 nucleotides are TGCAGTGCTGGGTCTCGGGGGGTCACAGATACGCAGTATTTT.

About this clonotype itself: With a much larger clone just one base away, this may be a read error. The chain has TRBV11-2 and TRBJ2-7; 9 positions match TRBD1. The CDR3 extends over 14 amino acids. The trim removed 3 bases at V and 3 bases at J, leaving 3 bases unmatched. Per the germline V gene, CDR1 is SGHAT and CDR2 is FQNNGV. As DNA, the CDR3 is TGTGCCAGCAGCTTTGGGACAGGGATCTACGAGCAGTACTTC. Residues: CASSFGTGIYEQYF.

This clonotype was seen only a few times. The gene calls are TRBV29-1 and TRBJ1-2; 7 bases map to TRBD1. Germline V gene lookup returns CDR1 SQVTM and CDR2 ANQGSEA. The junction had 13 bases not matched to a gene; V was cut back by 3 bases and J by 6 bases. The CDR3 contains 15 residues. The CDR3 DNA reads TGCAGCGTTGAGGGCGACAGGGCTGGTAGGGATGGCTACACCTTC. Residues: CSVEGDRAGRDGYTF.

This sequence joins TRBV11-1 and TRBJ2-1, with 12 bases fitting TRBD2. V lost 5 bases and J lost 6; bases outside the gene matches: 17. The CDR3 runs to 19 residues. The germline CDR1 and CDR2 sequences are SGHAT and FQDESV (reference sequence). The CDR3 here is CASSLDPQRASGRANEQFF. For the CDR3, the DNA is TGTGCCAGCAGCCTAGATCCACAGAGGGCTAGCGGGAGGGCCAATGAGCAGTTCTTC.

The chain combines TRBV24-1 with TRBJ2-1, with TRBD2 matching over 7 bases. The CDR3 length is 18 residues. The V segment lost 4 bases and the J segment 7 bases; nucleotides outside the gene matches: 18. Germline assignment: CDR1 KGHDR and CDR2 SFDVKD. The CDR3 is CATSDPGGAGVTANEQFF. The DNA of the CDR3 is TGTGCCACCAGTGACCCCGGCGGGGCGGGAGTTACGGCGAATGAGCAGTTCTTC.

This clonotype was observed at least ten times. The rearrangement uses TRBV5-1 and TRBJ2-3; 7 nucleotides line up with TRBD1. Germline CDR1 SGHRS, CDR2 YFSETQ. V gave up 3 bases and J gave up 6 bases; unmatched junction bases: 7. The CDR3 has 14 amino acids. The CDR3 DNA reads TGCGCCAGCAGCTCACGACAGGGTCCGGATACGCAGTATTTT. This gives the protein CASSSRQGPDTQYF.

V and J are TRBV19 and TRBJ1-5; 9 bases match TRBD1. Germline V lookup: CDR1 LNHDA, CDR2 SQIVND (reference sequence). The CDR3 covers 14 residues. V gave up 6 bases and J gave up 6 bases; unmatched junction bases: 6. Here the CDR3 reads CASSGQGMGQPQHF. CDR3 nucleotide sequence: TGTGCCAGTAGCGGACAGGGGATGGGTCAGCCCCAGCATTTT.

There are many counts of this clonotype. The chain couples TRBV2 to TRBJ1-1, with TRBD1 identical over 10 bases. Losses at the gene ends were 8 bases for V and 4 bases for J; bases not matched to a gene: 4. Germline assignment: CDR1 SNHLY and CDR2 FYNNEI. The CDR3 covers 13 residues. Here the CDR3 DNA reads TGTGCCAGCGGGGGACAGGGGCCCACTGAAGCTTTCTTT. Amino acid sequence: CASGGQGPTEAFF.

The J gene is TRBJ2-1, the V gene TRBV5-1; D perhaps matches TRBD2 (5 bases). CDR3 size: 15 residues. Trimming left V 5 bases short and J 0 bases short, with 12 bases between. Germline CDR1 and CDR2: SGHRS and YFSETQ. CDR3 nucleotide sequence: TGCGCCAGCAGGACGCTAGGGAGCTCCTACAATGAGCAGTTCTTC. Translation: CASRTLGSSYNEQFF.

This clonotype was observed a few times. The CDR3 DNA sequence: TGCGCCAGCAGCCAAGGGTATAGCGGAGGCCACCAAGAGACCCAGTACTTC. Translation: CASSQGYSGGHQETQYF. V is TRBV4-1 and J is TRBJ2-5; TRBD2 might be the D (6 bases). V gave up 1 base and J gave up 0 bases, with 15 bases separating them. The CDR3 extends over 17 amino acids. Germline V lookup: CDR1 MGHRA, CDR2 YSYEKL.